This passage covers 12 T cell receptor beta chains from one sample sequenced in a study of blood T cell repertoires in COVID-19. The repertoire was sequenced with immunoSEQ multiplex PCR; TCRdb's copy has only in-frame clones and lacks some. The table includes fewer than 250,000 clones, just over 85% detected once. The sequencing input was PBMCs or T cells enriched from blood (not recorded which). The receptors derive from a woman aged 50 to 60 with acute COVID-19.

The chain couples TRBV5-1 to TRBJ2-7; weak D call: TRBD1 (6 bases). This CDR3 comprises 13 residues. Looked up from germline, CDR1 is SGHRS and CDR2 is YFSETQ. The V and J ends lost 2 bases and 5 bases respectively, with 11 bases between them. Here the CDR3 reads CASSLRTGNEQYF. CDR3 in DNA: TGCGCCAGCAGCTTACGCACAGGGAACGAGCAGTACTTC.

This chain links TRBV10-3 with TRBJ2-3; 8 bases fit TRBD1. CDR1 is ENHRY, CDR2 SYGVKD, per germline. The CDR3 extends over 17 amino acids. The V gene end was trimmed by 0 bases and the J gene end by 5 bases; junction bases not matched to a gene: 10. The CDR3, as DNA: TGTGCCATCAGTGAGTCGGTTGGTACAGGGGGTGTAGATACGCAGTATTTT. It encodes CAISESVGTGGVDTQYF.

J is TRBJ2-2 and V is TRBV12-3 or TRBV12-4; no definite D call. Trimming left V 7 bases short and J 6 bases short, with 6 bases between. The CDR3 contains 11 residues. CDR3 sequence reads: CASTLAGELFF. CDR3 coding DNA: TGTGCCAGCACCCTCGCCGGGGAGCTGTTTTTT.

The V and J genes are TRBV28 and TRBJ2-4; possible D gene TRBD2, 6 bases. Trimming shortened V by 6 bases and J by 9 bases, and 18 bases separated the two germline ends. The germline V gene has CDR1 MDHEN and CDR2 SYDVKM. This CDR3 spans 14 amino acids. The DNA of the CDR3 is TGTGCCAGCAGCTTCGGGGGTTTGGGGGGCATTCAGTACTTC. It encodes CASSFGGLGGIQYF.

The chain uses TRBV5-1 and TRBJ2-1; 10 nucleotides align to TRBD2. The germline V gene has CDR1 SGHRS and CDR2 YFSETQ. V dropped 2 bases and J dropped 6; count of bases not matched to a gene: 2. The CDR3 runs to 14 residues. CDR3 sequence (DNA): TGCGCCAGCAGCTTTGTAGCGGGAGGCAATGAGCAGTTCTTC. Its translation is CASSFVAGGNEQFF.

V and J are TRBV29-1 and TRBJ2-1; 10 nucleotides match TRBD1. After removal of 4 bases from V and 4 bases from J, the junction contained 7 bases not matched to a gene. The germline V gene encodes CDR1 SQVTM and CDR2 ANQGSEA. The length of the CDR3 is 15 residues. The CDR3 DNA reads as TGCAGCGTTGTCAGGCCGGGACAGGGGTACAATGAGCAGTTCTTC. Translating it yields CSVVRPGQGYNEQFF.

The chain has TRBV2 and TRBJ2-1; D gene ambiguous. V lost 7 bases, J lost 0 bases, and 10 bases lay in between. There are 14 residues in the CDR3. The germline V gene has CDR1 SNHLY and CDR2 FYNNEI. The DNA of the CDR3 is TGTGCCAGCAATCGACTTGACTCCTACAATGAGCAGTTCTTC. Protein: CASNRLDSYNEQFF.

V usage is TRBV28 and J usage is TRBJ1-2; 8 nucleotides agree with TRBD1. The CDR3 is made up of 14 amino acids. J was trimmed by 2 bases and V by 6 bases; bases with no gene match: 5. Germline CDR1 and CDR2: MDHEN and SYDVKM. Written as DNA, the CDR3 is TGTGCCAGCAGGCCCCAGGGGGCAAACTATGGCTACACCTTC. Amino acid sequence: CASRPQGANYGYTF.

This chain connects TRBV21-1 to TRBJ2-3; TRBD2 is the table's D call and was not checked against the DNA. TRBV21-1 is reported as a pseudogene. The CDR3 length is 14 residues. Here the CDR3 DNA reads TGTGCCAGCAGCAAAGGTGTCTGCACAGATACGCAGTATTTT. This codes for CASSKGVCTDTQYF.

J is TRBJ1-2 and V is TRBV7-9; D is undetermined. Germline CDR1 and CDR2: SEHNR and FQNEAQ (reference sequence). The V end was cut by 1 base, the J end by 8 bases, with 11 bases between. The CDR3 has 13 amino acids. CDR3 nucleotide sequence: TGTGCCAGCAGCTTAGGGGAGCAGCGGGGCTACACCTTC. This translates into CASSLGEQRGYTF.

The chain uses TRBV28 and TRBJ1-4; 7 positions match TRBD1. This CDR3 has 15 amino acids. Germline-derived CDR1 and CDR2 are MDHEN and SYDVKM. J gave up 10 bases and V 5 bases, and 13 bases lay outside the gene matches. The CDR3 region has the DNA TGTGCCAGCAGTGGATACAGGGGCCCCTTAGGAAAACTGTTTTTT. Translated, it gives CASSGYRGPLGKLFF. Full variable domain (outside the CDR3, taken from reference TRBV28 and TRBJ1-4): DVKVTQSSRYLVKRTGEKVFLECVQDMDHENMFWYRQDPGLGLRLIYFSYDVKMKEKGDIPEGYSVSREKKERFSLILESASTNQTSMYLCASSGYRGPLGKLFFGSGTQLSVL.

The J gene is TRBJ2-7, the V gene TRBV19, with 7 bases that match TRBD1. The CDR3 loop spans 14 amino acids. CDR1 is LNHDA and CDR2 is SQIVND in the germline V gene (reference sequence). V was pared by 5 bases and J by 4 bases, with 8 bases of the junction left unmatched. CDR3 in amino acids: CASSLRGRVYEQYF. The CDR3 nucleotides are TGTGCCAGTAGTTTGAGGGGGCGCGTGTACGAGCAGTACTTC. The full variable domain, rest sourced from reference TRBV19 and TRBJ2-7, is DGGITQSPKYLFRKEGQNVTLSCEQNLNHDAMYWYRQDPGQGLRLIYYSQIVNDFQKGDIAEGYSVSREKKESFPLTVTSAQKNPTAFYLCASSLRGRVYEQYFGPGTRLTVT.